The text below deals with one TCR beta chain. Measured with immunoSEQ multiplex PCR; TCRdb has only the in-frame clones, and not every one. The profile shows 75,000 to 80,000 clones, 88% of them singletons. The data were obtained in a study of blood T cell repertoires in COVID-19. In the study overall: Italy, Spain and the United States were the sources of the convalescent and acute COVID-19 samples. The cDNA or gDNA used as material had been derived from T cells, B-cell-depleted T cells, or PBMCs.

Germline V gene sequence: CDR1 SGHRS, CDR2 YFSETQ. The CDR3 is made up of 14 amino acids. V was clipped by 7 bases and J by 2 bases, with 15 bases between them. The origin of this receptor is a human donor in a cohort sampled during active COVID-19. Material for sequencing was peripheral blood. The rearrangement links TRBV5-1 to TRBJ2-5; D may be TRBD2 (6 bases). The CDR3 reads CASHPGLLQETQYF. CDR3 nucleotide sequence: TGCGCCAGCCATCCGGGACTGCTTCAAGAGACCCAGTACTTC.